One and the same sample provided the 22 T cell receptor beta chains below, sequenced in a study of T-cell reconstitution after alpha-beta-depleted transplantation in children. Unique molecular identifiers were used in preparing the TCRbeta library. TCRdb itself ran the PCR reads through MiXCR, one entry per CDR3 protein. The data show 330,000 or so distinct CDR3 sequences, with 10% seen just once and 2% to 2.5% held by the top ten. Sequencing used PBMCs from the stem cell graft donor, obtained from the stem cell graft. Receptor source: a human donor who donated a stem cell graft to a child with acute lymphoblastic leukemia.

In its sample, this clonotype was seen many times. The CDR3 loop reads CASSLGQKNTEAFF. DNA for the CDR3: TGTGCCAGCAGTTTAGGACAGAAGAACACTGAAGCTTTCTTT. The chain links TRBV12-3 or TRBV12-4 to TRBJ1-1; D may be TRBD1 (5 bases). The ends were cut back, 1 base at V and 1 base at J, with 7 bases in the middle. The CDR3 extends over 14 amino acids.

The CDR3 sequence: CASSLGSGPYNEQFF. The CDR3 DNA reads as TGTGCCAGCAGTTTAGGGTCGGGACCTTACAATGAGCAGTTCTTC. J is TRBJ2-1 and V is TRBV27; D is tentatively TRBD1 or TRBD2 (5 bases each). Germline V CDR1 and CDR2: MNHEY, SMNVEV (reference sequence). This CDR3 region has 15 residues. V was trimmed by 2 bases and J by 4 bases, leaving 12 bases between them.

J is TRBJ2-1 and V is TRBV11-1; D uncertain. Germline V gene data show CDR1 as SGHAT and CDR2 as FQDESV (reference sequence). Deletions cut 5 bases from V and 2 bases from J, with 7 bases between. The CDR3 length is 13 residues. CDR3 protein: CASSSWPYNEQFF. The CDR3 nucleotides read TGTGCCAGCAGCAGCTGGCCCTACAATGAGCAGTTCTTC.

This clonotype appeared many times. The genes are TRBV14 and TRBJ2-7; D remains ambiguous. V dropped 1 base and J dropped 0 bases, with 10 bases sitting between them. Germline loops: CDR1 SGHDN, CDR2 FVKESK. The CDR3 is 15 amino acids. The CDR3 DNA sequence: TGTGCCAGCAGCCAAGGGCACTCGAGCTCCTACGAGCAGTACTTC. Protein product: CASSQGHSSSYEQYF.

This chain uses TRBV19 with TRBJ1-3, with 7 bases fitting TRBD1. Germline-derived CDR1 and CDR2 are LNHDA and SQIVND (reference sequence). The CDR3 is 16 residues long. V lost 5 bases to trimming and J lost 0 bases; unmatched junction nucleotides: 7. The CDR3 region is CASSAPGQASGNTIYF. The CDR3 bases are TGTGCCAGTAGTGCCCCTGGACAGGCCTCTGGAAACACCATATATTTT.

The V call is TRBV4-3, the J call TRBJ2-2; weak D call: TRBD1 (5 bases). The germline CDR1 and CDR2 sequences are LGHNA and YSLEER. This CDR3 comprises 15 residues. V was trimmed by 0 bases and J by 2 bases, leaving 7 bases between them. This chain's CDR3 is CASSQEWGNTGELFF. CDR3 bases: TGCGCCAGCAGCCAAGAATGGGGCAACACCGGGGAGCTGTTTTTT.

V is TRBV2 and J is TRBJ2-1, with D uncertain. V lost 4 bases and J lost 8, with 12 bases in between. Germline assignment: CDR1 SNHLY and CDR2 FYNNEI. The CDR3 extends over 13 amino acids. The DNA of the CDR3 is TGTGCCAGCAGTGGACCCGGGTGGGATGAGCAGTTCTTC. Translated, it gives CASSGPGWDEQFF.

This clonotype has just a few counts. V and J are TRBV29-1 and TRBJ2-1; no definite D call. The CDR3 consists of 13 residues. Deletions cut 3 bases from V and 6 bases from J, with 12 bases between. The germline V gene has CDR1 SQVTM and CDR2 ANQGSEA. The CDR3 here is CSVDPPEGNEQFF. CDR3 coding DNA: TGCAGCGTTGACCCTCCCGAAGGCAATGAGCAGTTCTTC.

This clonotype was picked up many times. This sequence joins TRBV7-9 and TRBJ1-1; no clear D. CDR1 SEHNR and CDR2 FQNEAQ come from the germline V gene (reference sequence). With 1 base removed from V and 1 base from J, the gap between germline ends came to 13 bases. This CDR3 comprises 16 residues. The CDR3 nucleotides are TGTGCCAGCAGCTTAGTTGGAGGAGGGCCGAACACTGAAGCTTTCTTT. Translation: CASSLVGGGPNTEAFF.

The chain combines TRBV15 with TRBJ2-7; possibly TRBD1 for D (8 bases). The CDR3 totals 17 residues. V lost 3 bases and J lost 2, with 20 bases in between. Germline lookup yields CDR1 LNHNV and CDR2 YYDKDF (reference sequence). CDR3 in DNA: TGTGCCACCAGCAGTCAGGGGGGGGGACAGGCCGCCTACGAGCAGTACTTC. Translating gives CATSSQGGGQAAYEQYF.

This clonotype was observed a few times. The chain recombines TRBV5-1 with TRBJ1-2; 11 positions agree with TRBD1. V was pared by 5 bases and J by 8 bases, with 8 bases of the junction left unmatched. Germline-derived CDR1 and CDR2 are SGHRS and YFSETQ. This CDR3 comprises 14 residues. DNA of the CDR3: TGCGCCAGCAGAGGGGACAGGGGGAAATCGGGCTACACCTTC. This gives the protein CASRGDRGKSGYTF.

In this sample, this clonotype turned up a few times. The chain carries TRBV20-1 and TRBJ1-1; 7 bases are a match to TRBD1. CDR1 DFQATT and CDR2 SNEGSKA come from the germline V gene (reference sequence). V shed 1 base and J 1 base; nucleotides not matched to a gene: 6. The CDR3 runs to 15 residues. CDR3 protein: CSARATGTANTEAFF. The CDR3 nucleotides read TGCAGTGCTAGAGCCACCGGGACAGCGAACACTGAAGCTTTCTTT.

This clonotype was picked up many times. The chain uses TRBV5-1 and TRBJ2-2; tentatively, D is TRBD1 (6 bases). The CDR3 totals 15 residues. From germline, CDR1 is SGHRS and CDR2 YFSETQ. V was clipped by 7 bases and J by 4 bases, with 17 bases between them. This CDR3 reads CASRAVGTSTGELFF. The DNA of the CDR3 is TGCGCCAGCCGCGCCGTTGGGACAAGCACCGGGGAGCTGTTTTTT.

The chain joins TRBV12-3 or TRBV12-4 to TRBJ1-4; maybe TRBD1 (5 bases). V dropped 5 bases and J dropped 0 bases, with 13 bases sitting between them. The CDR3 is made up of 16 amino acids. CDR3 nucleotides: TGTGCCAGCAGTATCCAAGGGACGGCAACTAATGAAAAACTGTTTTTT. Translation gives CASSIQGTATNEKLFF.

This chain uses TRBV7-2 with TRBJ2-7; weak D call: TRBD2 (6 bases). Germline V gene sequence: CDR1 SGHTA, CDR2 FQGNSA. This CDR3 spans 15 amino acids. The V end was cut by 6 bases, the J end by 2 bases, with 17 bases between. The CDR3 nucleotides are TGTGCCAGCAGTTCCGCTAGCGCGAACCCCTACGAGCAGTACTTC. It specifies CASSSASANPYEQYF.

The CDR3 is CASSRGTGRVYNEQFF. CDR3 DNA: TGCGCCAGCAGCCGCGGGACAGGGAGAGTCTACAATGAGCAGTTCTTC. This chain joins TRBV4-3 and TRBJ2-1; TRBD1 agrees at 9 bases. The length of the CDR3 is 16 residues. With V trimmed by 4 bases and J by 3 bases, 7 bases remained unmatched. CDR1 and CDR2 (germline): LGHNA, YSLEER.

In its sample, this clonotype was seen a few times. The rearrangement uses TRBV27 and TRBJ2-7; TRBD2 matches at 10 bases. There are 14 residues in the CDR3. Unmatched junction bases numbered 6, after V lost 3 bases and J lost 7 bases. The germline V gene encodes CDR1 MNHEY and CDR2 SMNVEV (reference sequence). This CDR3 is CASSFVAGGREQYF. Written as DNA, the CDR3 is TGTGCCAGCAGTTTCGTAGCGGGAGGTCGGGAGCAGTACTTC.

The rearrangement joins TRBV28 to TRBJ1-4, with a tentative D call TRBD1 (6 bases). The CDR3 extends over 16 amino acids. The germline V gene has CDR1 MDHEN and CDR2 SYDVKM. V dropped 5 bases and J dropped 8 bases, with 21 bases sitting between them. CDR3 DNA sequence: TGTGCCAGCAGTCCTCCGTGGGGGGCTCGACGGGAAAAACTGTTTTTT. Its protein is CASSPPWGARREKLFF.

V usage is TRBV7-9 and J usage is TRBJ1-5; D might be TRBD1 (6 bases). Between the trimmed V and J ends, which lost 5 bases and 7 bases, there was a span of 15 bases. The CDR3 contains 14 residues. Germline lookup yields CDR1 SEHNR and CDR2 FQNEAQ (reference sequence). This CDR3 reads CASSETQGEQPQHF. The CDR3 DNA reads TGTGCCAGCAGCGAAACACAGGGAGAACAGCCCCAGCATTTT.

V gene TRBV5-1 combines with J gene TRBJ1-6; no clear D. Trimming removed 0 bases at V and 10 bases at J, with 11 bases between. The CDR3 has 14 amino acids. Germline-derived CDR1 and CDR2 are SGHRS and YFSETQ. The CDR3 nucleotides are TGCGCCAGCAGCTTGGCACAGACGGGATCACCCCTCCACTTT. This sequence encodes CASSLAQTGSPLHF.

Only a few counts were recorded for this clonotype. J is TRBJ2-7 and V is TRBV4-1; D remains unclear. Germline V gene data show CDR1 as MGHRA and CDR2 as YSYEKL. CDR3 length equals 14 residues. Trimming shortened V by 1 base and J by 3 bases, and 10 bases separated the two germline ends. The CDR3: CASSQGIGSYEQYF. The CDR3 region has the DNA TGCGCCAGCAGCCAAGGAATCGGCAGCTACGAGCAGTACTTC.

A few counts support this clonotype. The chain employs TRBV12-3 or TRBV12-4 and TRBJ2-7; 7 bases agree with TRBD1. The CDR3 covers 19 residues. Trimming took 2 bases from V and 1 from J; bases not matched to a gene: 17. The chain's CDR3 is CASSLSRWAKGASSYEQYF. The CDR3 bases are TGTGCCAGCAGTTTATCTCGGTGGGCAAAGGGGGCGTCTTCCTACGAGCAGTACTTC.